This T cell receptor (beta chain) was captured by sequencing in a study of blood T cell repertoires in COVID-19. Study details: PBMCs, B-cell-depleted T cells, or T cells provided the cDNA or gDNA that made up the material.

Authors' processing steps: Reference gene primer amplification gave estimated nucleated cell counts. Repertoires were generated with immunoSEQ multiplex PCR, while TCRdb's copy carries only in-frame clones and drops some. Clone size and the V and J calls come from that table; the DNA yielded D and trimming. The repertoire holds 180,000 or so clones, with 70% to 90% as singletons. The junction had 2 bases not matched to a gene; V was cut back by 0 bases and J by 0 bases. The V gene's germline CDR1 is MNHEY and CDR2 SVGAGI. This CDR3 spans 15 amino acids. The sequence was collected from a man aged 35 to 55 who had recovered from COVID-19. The chain combines TRBV6-5 with TRBJ2-7; 7 nucleotides line up with TRBD2. Material: peripheral blood. The CDR3, as DNA: TGTGCCAGCAGTTACTCTGCTAGCGGCTCCTACGAGCAGTACTTC. Its protein is CASSYSASGSYEQYF.